This T cell receptor beta chain came from a study of metastatic and nonmetastatic thyroid tumors. Study overall: From malignant and benign thyroid patients, repertoires in blood and in tumor or nodule tissue were compared.

Nobody among the patients had been given any treatment before thyroid surgery. J gave up 3 bases and V 4 bases, and 10 bases lay outside the gene matches. The germline V gene has CDR1 GTSNPN and CDR2 SVGIG (reference sequence). This CDR3 is built from 16 residues. TCRdb re-called the PCR reads with MiXCR. The table shows tens of thousands of clones, with about 4% occurring only once. Study results and caveats: Benign nodules were reported to have significantly lower TCR beta diversity than malignant thyroid tumors, in blood and tumor.

In this sample, this clone turned up many times. As yet, its antigen is unknown. V usage is TRBV30 and J usage is TRBJ1-5; 9 nucleotides align to TRBD1. Sequences were obtained from blood. This receptor was obtained from a female donor with papillary thyroid cancer or a benign thyroid nodule (not recorded which). Some clones in this sample may be carry-over from other donors' samples. The CDR3 loop is CAWKDRGKGNNQPQHF. The DNA for the CDR3 is TGTGCCTGGAAGGACAGGGGAAAGGGGAACAATCAGCCCCAGCATTTT.